The 23 T cell receptor beta chains in this list originate from one sample, sequenced in a study of PD-1 blockade in classical Hodgkin lymphoma. Produced via immunoSEQ multiplex PCR; TCRdb's table is partial and in-frame only. This table holds about 90,000 clones, roughly 89% found once. Each patient's relapse followed autologous stem cell transplantation, and brentuximab vedotin exposure varied. Sequencing used peripheral blood mononuclear cells (PBMCs), obtained before the second cycle of nivolumab. The source of these receptors is a human donor with classical Hodgkin lymphoma.

The chain links TRBV7-6 to TRBJ2-1; 7 bases map to TRBD1. Unmatched junction bases numbered 13, after V lost 4 bases and J lost 7 bases. This CDR3 spans 16 amino acids. CDR1 is SGHVS and CDR2 is FNYEAQ in the germline V gene. Here the CDR3 DNA reads TGTGCCAGCAGCTCGGCCCGGGACAGCCCGCTGAATGAGCAGTTCTTC. Translating it yields CASSSARDSPLNEQFF. Based on the CDR3 plus reference TRBV7-6 and TRBJ2-1, the full variable domain is GAGVSQSPRYKVTKRGQDVALRCDPISGHVSLYWYRQALGQGPEFLTYFNYEAQQDKSGLPNDRFSAERPEGSISTLTIQRTEQRDSAMYRCASSSARDSPLNEQFFGPGTRLTVL.

This chain connects TRBV7-9 to TRBJ1-4; 8 positions agree with TRBD1. The junction had 4 bases not matched to a gene; V was cut back by 5 bases and J by 5 bases. The CDR3 is made up of 14 amino acids. Germline values: CDR1 SEHNR, CDR2 FQNEAQ (reference sequence). The CDR3 nucleotides are TGTGCCAGCAGCGTCAGACAGGGGAATGAAAAACTGTTTTTT. The encoded protein is CASSVRQGNEKLFF.

The chain links TRBV19 to TRBJ1-2, with 8 bases aligning to TRBD1. Germline loops: CDR1 LNHDA, CDR2 SQIVND (reference sequence). The V gene end was trimmed by 8 bases and the J gene end by 8 bases; junction bases not matched to a gene: 16. The CDR3 has 15 residues. CDR3 amino acids: CASRDTYGTGRGYTF. CDR3 DNA: TGTGCCAGTCGAGATACGTACGGGACAGGCCGGGGCTACACCTTC.

This clone was seen only once. The chain carries TRBV5-1 and TRBJ2-6; no clear D. The V end lost 3 bases, the J end lost 3 bases, and 10 bases lay between the germline ends. Germline lookup yields CDR1 SGHRS and CDR2 YFSETQ. The CDR3 runs 15 residues. This chain's CDR3 is CASSWLGNGANVLTF. The CDR3 DNA sequence: TGCGCCAGCAGCTGGTTGGGAAATGGGGCCAACGTCCTGACTTTC.

The chain couples TRBV4-1 to TRBJ1-1; 7 positions match TRBD1. From germline, CDR1 is MGHRA and CDR2 YSYEKL. This CDR3 contains 15 residues. J was trimmed by 2 bases and V by 3 bases; bases with no gene match: 6. The CDR3 protein is CASSHTRGLNTEAFF. DNA for the CDR3: TGCGCCAGCAGCCACACGAGGGGGCTCAACACTGAAGCTTTCTTT.

The rearrangement links TRBV9 to TRBJ2-1; TRBD2 might be the D (6 bases). This CDR3 has 15 residues. Germline assignment: CDR1 SGDLS and CDR2 YYNGEE. V was pared by 1 base and J by 1 base, with 9 bases between. The CDR3 reads CASSVRAGSYNEQFF. The CDR3 DNA sequence: TGTGCCAGCAGCGTAAGGGCGGGGTCCTACAATGAGCAGTTCTTC.

The chain joins TRBV11-2 to TRBJ2-7; tentatively, D is TRBD1 (5 bases). V was shortened by 6 bases and J by 1 base, with 7 bases between the two germline ends. Germline values: CDR1 SGHAT, CDR2 FQNNGV. The CDR3 is 12 residues long. CDR3 region: CASSQGSYEQYF. The CDR3 bases are TGTGCCAGCAGTCAGGGTTCCTACGAGCAGTACTTC.

This chain connects TRBV28 to TRBJ2-7, with D uncertain. The length of the CDR3 is 15 residues. Trimming stripped 6 bases from V and 2 bases from J, with 17 bases between. Germline V CDR1 and CDR2: MDHEN, SYDVKM. Here the CDR3 reads CASSRRRTGAYEQYF. The CDR3 DNA is TGTGCCAGCAGCCGGCGCCGGACGGGCGCCTACGAGCAGTACTTC.

The chain carries TRBV7-2 and TRBJ1-6; perhaps TRBD1 as D (5 bases). Trimming took 3 bases from V and 8 from J, leaving 11 bases between them. The germline V gene encodes CDR1 SGHTA and CDR2 FQGNSA. The CDR3 is made up of 14 amino acids. The chain's CDR3 is CASSFGGVDSPLHF. The CDR3 bases are TGTGCCAGCAGCTTTGGGGGGGTGGATTCACCCCTCCACTTT.

The chain joins TRBV4-1 to TRBJ2-3; TRBD2 might be the D (6 bases). The germline V gene encodes CDR1 MGHRA and CDR2 YSYEKL. This CDR3 spans 17 amino acids. The V and J ends lost 11 bases and 0 bases respectively, with 24 bases between them. CDR3 protein: CARPYGGYKISTDTQYF. CDR3 nucleotide sequence: TGCGCCCGCCCATACGGGGGATACAAGATTAGCACAGATACGCAGTATTTT.

The V call is TRBV19, the J call TRBJ1-1; 7 bases line up with TRBD1. The CDR3 runs 15 residues. The J segment lost 5 bases and the V segment lost 2 bases, leaving 8 bases of the junction unmatched. Germline CDR1 LNHDA, CDR2 SQIVND (reference sequence). Here the CDR3 reads CASSILGGAGTEAFF. CDR3 coding DNA: TGTGCCAGTAGTATATTAGGGGGCGCAGGTACTGAAGCTTTCTTT.

V usage is TRBV2 and J usage is TRBJ2-3; TRBD1 or TRBD2 may be the D gene (5 bases each). V was pared by 5 bases and J by 0 bases, with 12 bases between. This CDR3 is built from 15 residues. CDR1 is SNHLY, CDR2 FYNNEI, per germline. CDR3 DNA sequence: TGTGCCAGCAGTTCCGGGGCTTCTAGCACAGATACGCAGTATTTT. It specifies CASSSGASSTDTQYF.

The chain links TRBV9 to TRBJ2-5; either TRBD1 or TRBD2 may supply D (6 bases each). The V gene lost 4 bases and the J gene lost 0 bases, with 10 bases spanning the gap. CDR1 is SGDLS, CDR2 YYNGEE, per germline. This CDR3 contains 14 residues. CDR3 sequence (DNA): TGTGCCAGCAGCCTAGGGGGGAACCAAGAGACCCAGTACTTC. Translation: CASSLGGNQETQYF. Using reference TRBV9 and TRBJ2-5 for the parts outside the CDR3, the full variable domain is DSGVTQTPKHLITATGQRVTLRCSPRSGDLSVYWYQQSLDQGLQFLIQYYNGEERAKGNILERFSAQQFPDLHSELNLSSLELGDSALYFCASSLGGNQETQYFGPGTRLLVL.

V usage is TRBV28 and J usage is TRBJ2-1, with 8 bases that match TRBD1. With 6 bases clipped from V and 5 bases from J, the junction kept 3 bases outside the gene matches. This CDR3 has 13 residues. Germline V gene sequence: CDR1 MDHEN, CDR2 SYDVKM. This chain's CDR3 is CASRPTGDNEQFF. CDR3 DNA sequence: TGTGCCAGCAGACCGACAGGGGACAATGAGCAGTTCTTC.

This clone occurred many times. The CDR3 region has the DNA TGTGCCAGCAGCCTCCTTGACAGGGGGATCTACGAGCAGTACTTC. It yields the protein CASSLLDRGIYEQYF. The rearrangement joins TRBV6-1 to TRBJ2-7; 9 bases fit TRBD1. The CDR3 is made up of 15 amino acids. Germline V lookup: CDR1 MNHNS, CDR2 SASEGT. Trimming at V came to 6 bases and at J to 3 bases, leaving 9 bases not matched to a gene.

V gene TRBV13 combines with J gene TRBJ2-3; D is ambiguous. With 7 bases removed from V and 6 bases from J, the gap between germline ends came to 11 bases. Germline loops: CDR1 PRHDT, CDR2 FYEKMQ (reference sequence). The length of the CDR3 is 12 residues. For the CDR3, the DNA is TGTGCCAGCAACCCCAACAGTGATACGCAGTATTTT. Its protein product is CASNPNSDTQYF.

The chain combines TRBV9 with TRBJ2-3; a weak D match, TRBD2 (6 bases). The germline V and J ends were trimmed by 4 bases and 6 bases, with 12 bases remaining between them. The germline V gene encodes CDR1 SGDLS and CDR2 YYNGEE. The CDR3 totals 13 residues. The CDR3 here is CASSLTSGDTQYF. The CDR3 nucleotides read TGTGCCAGCAGCCTGACTAGTGGGGATACGCAGTATTTT.

The V gene is TRBV14, the J gene TRBJ1-4; D perhaps matches TRBD1 (6 bases). Germline V gene data show CDR1 as SGHDN and CDR2 as FVKESK. CDR3 length equals 15 residues. The V and J ends lost 0 bases and 5 bases respectively, with 10 bases between them. The CDR3 DNA follows: TGTGCCAGCAGCCAAGATCGGACAGAGAATGAAAAACTGTTTTTT. Amino acids: CASSQDRTENEKLFF.

V is TRBV6-5 and J is TRBJ1-2; possible D gene TRBD1, 5 bases. This CDR3 region has 16 residues. Germline assignment: CDR1 MNHEY and CDR2 SVGAGI. Trimming took 0 bases from V and 5 from J, leaving 16 bases between them. CDR3 bases: TGTGCCAGCAGTTACTCCGGAGGGGATGGCGGATATGGCTACACCTTC. Amino acids: CASSYSGGDGGYGYTF.

The chain combines TRBV10-1 with TRBJ2-3; 8 nucleotides align to TRBD2. Germline-derived CDR1 and CDR2 are WNHNN and SYGVQD (reference sequence). The CDR3 covers 14 residues. Trimming took 6 bases from V and 6 from J; bases not matched to a gene: 8. CDR3 loop: CASSPTSVADTQYF. Here the CDR3 DNA reads TGCGCCAGCAGCCCGACTAGCGTGGCGGATACGCAGTATTTT.

The chain carries TRBV7-9 and TRBJ1-6, with 8 bases fitting TRBD1. The junction had 2 bases not matched to a gene; V was cut back by 1 base and J by 6 bases. Germline CDR1 and CDR2: SEHNR and FQNEAQ (reference sequence). The CDR3 runs to 15 residues. The CDR3 nucleotides read TGTGCCAGCAGCTTAGTTCAGGGGGCTAATTCACCCCTCCACTTT. The encoded protein is CASSLVQGANSPLHF.

This chain links TRBV10-3 with TRBJ1-2; D gene uncertain. Germline V CDR1 and CDR2: ENHRY, SYGVKD. The CDR3 totals 12 residues. V was trimmed by 2 bases and J by 6 bases, leaving 7 bases between them. This CDR3 is CAISEGKNGYTF. The CDR3 region has the DNA TGTGCCATCAGTGAGGGGAAAAATGGCTACACCTTC.

This clone was recorded only once. In DNA form, the CDR3 reads TGTGCCAGCAGTAGCGACAGGAGCTATCTCTACGAGCAGTACTTC. The encoded protein is CASSSDRSYLYEQYF. The V call is TRBV28, the J call TRBJ2-7, with D possibly TRBD1 on 6 matching bases. There are 15 residues in the CDR3. With 5 bases removed from V and 3 bases from J, the gap between germline ends came to 17 bases. Germline loops: CDR1 MDHEN, CDR2 SYDVKM.